A single sample gave rise to the 8 T cell receptor beta chains below, sequenced in a study of blood T cell repertoires in COVID-19. Using immunoSEQ multiplex PCR, the repertoire was profiled, and TCRdb retains in-frame clones only, with some absent. The table lists tens of thousands of clones, almost 85% of them singletons. The sequenced material came from peripheral blood. These receptors were collected from a woman at least 80 years old with acute or convalescent COVID-19.

This clone was detected once. The chain employs TRBV28 and TRBJ2-6; TRBD1 might be the D (5 bases). This CDR3 comprises 15 residues. CDR1 and CDR2 (germline): MDHEN, SYDVKM. V was trimmed by 5 bases and J by 3 bases, leaving 11 bases between them. The CDR3 DNA follows: TGTGCCAGCAGTGTAAGGGGTGGTGGGGCCAACGTCCTGACTTTC. Translation gives CASSVRGGGANVLTF.

The rearrangement joins TRBV2 to TRBJ2-3; maybe TRBD1 (5 bases). Germline CDR1 reads SNHLY; CDR2 reads FYNNEI. Trimming removed 7 bases from V and 3 bases from J, with 11 bases in between. The CDR3 length is 13 residues. The CDR3, as DNA: TGTGCCAGCAAAGGGGTGGGGACAGATACGCAGTATTTT. This gives the protein CASKGVGTDTQYF. The variable domain in full, completed from reference TRBV2 and TRBJ2-3, reads EPEVTQTPSHQVTQMGQEVILRCVPISNHLYFYWYRQILGQKVEFLVSFYNNEISEKSEIFDDQFSVERPDGSNFTLKIRSTKLEDSAMYFCASKGVGTDTQYFGPGTRLTVL.

V gene TRBV27 combines with J gene TRBJ2-1; 13 bases map to TRBD2. CDR3 length: 16 amino acids. V trimming: 6 bases; J trimming: 4 bases; junction bases outside the gene matches: 6. The germline V gene encodes CDR1 MNHEY and CDR2 SMNVEV (reference sequence). The CDR3 sequence is CASSPLTSGRYNEQFF. The CDR3 DNA reads as TGTGCCAGCAGCCCCCTGACTAGCGGGAGGTACAATGAGCAGTTCTTC.

V usage is TRBV5-1 and J usage is TRBJ1-4, with a weak D call TRBD1 (5 bases). The CDR3 is 13 residues long. Trimming shortened V by 6 bases and J by 8 bases, and 14 bases separated the two germline ends. Germline CDR1 reads SGHRS; CDR2 reads YFSETQ. DNA of the CDR3: TGCGCCAGCAAATCCCAGGAGGGGGAAAAACTGTTTTTT. It yields the protein CASKSQEGEKLFF.

V usage is TRBV15 and J usage is TRBJ2-3, with 10 bases aligning to TRBD2. The CDR3 runs to 16 residues. Germline CDR1 LNHNV, CDR2 YYDKDF (reference sequence). After removal of 4 bases from V and 2 bases from J, the junction contained 6 bases not matched to a gene. The DNA for the CDR3 is TGTGCCACCAGCAAACAAGGACTAGCGGACACAGATACGCAGTATTTT. Protein product: CATSKQGLADTDTQYF.

The genes are TRBV3-1 (or the pseudogene TRBV3-2) and TRBJ2-4; D call uncertain. The CDR3 is 12 residues long. Trimming left V 2 bases short and J 7 bases short, with 6 bases between. Germline loops: CDR1 LGHDT, CDR2 YNNKEL (reference sequence). The CDR3 sequence is CASSQSPNIQYF. The CDR3 bases are TGTGCCAGCAGCCAAAGCCCTAACATTCAGTACTTC.

The chain uses TRBV6-5 and TRBJ1-1; the match to TRBD1 covers 7 bases. V shed 5 bases, J shed 4 bases, and the junction held 4 bases outside the gene matches. The CDR3 has 13 amino acids. The germline gives CDR1 MNHEY, CDR2 SVGAGI. CDR3 bases: TGTGCCAGCAGTCGACAGGGTAGCACTGAAGCTTTCTTT. Protein: CASSRQGSTEAFF.

This clone was counted a single time. This chain joins TRBV30 and TRBJ2-7; D is perhaps TRBD2 (6 bases). V was cut by 2 bases and J by 7 bases, with 15 bases left in between. From germline, CDR1 is GTSNPN and CDR2 SVGIG (reference sequence). CDR3 size: 13 residues. The CDR3 nucleotides read TGTGCCTGGAGTCGGGTGAGGGGAGGTGAGCAGTACTTC. This gives the protein CAWSRVRGGEQYF.